This record covers a single T cell receptor beta chain. This could be a read error, since a much larger clone is one nucleotide away. A modified ARM-PCR protocol with three rounds of nested PCR amplified TCRbeta. TCRdb processed the multiplex PCR reads anew with MiXCR; each CDR3 protein has one entry. The sample lists under 150,000 distinct CDR3 sequences, roughly 64% occurring once. These data come from a study of tumor and adjacent non-tumor tissue in lung cancer. The template was RNA from unsorted bulk tissue. Germline V lookup: CDR1 GTSNPN, CDR2 SVGIG (reference sequence). This CDR3 region has 12 residues. V lost 4 bases, J lost 10 bases, and 16 bases lay in between.

This TCR derives from a man aged 30 to 39 with non-small cell lung cancer. The V gene is TRBV30, the J gene TRBJ1-2, with D hard to call. What was sequenced was lung tumor tissue. CDR3 region: CAWTTNHDDYTF. DNA of the CDR3: TGTGCCTGGACTACCAACCATGATGACTACACCTTC.